The rows below give T cell receptor beta chains drawn from one sample of a study of breast tumors, draining lymph nodes, adjacent tissues. TCRdb independently ran MiXCR on the multiplex PCR reads; one entry per CDR3 protein. The sample holds about 180,000 distinct CDR3 sequences, approximately 33% seen once. The sequenced material came from axillary lymph node tissue. Receptors originate from a female donor with breast cancer. Some clones in this sample may be carry-over from other donors' samples. Each CDR3 is given with its conserved first and last residue. D genes are given only for firm matches. Only some rows state a clone size, as once, few, many or a class for expanded clones.

cdr3_nt cdr3_aa j_call v_call d_call clone_size
TGCGCCAGCAGCTTTAGAAGTAGACGGGACACCGGGGAGCTGTTTTTT CASSFRSRRDTGELFF TRBJ2-2 TRBV5-1 NA many
TGTGCCAGTAGTTCAACAGTGAACACCGGGGAGCTGTCTTGG CASSSTVNTGELSW TRBJ2-2 TRBV19 NA NA
TGTGCCAGCAGTGATTCGACAGGGTCCGAGGGCTATGGCTACACCTTC CASSDSTGSEGYGYTF TRBJ1-2 TRBV2 TRBD1 once
TGTGCCATCAGATTAGGGTTGGGCAATCAGCCCCAGCATTTT CAIRLGLGNQPQHF TRBJ1-5 TRBV10-3 NA NA
TGTGCCAGCAGCCAAGCCGGGACAGTTGATTCACCCCTCCACTTT CASSQAGTVDSPLHF TRBJ1-6 TRBV4-2 TRBD1 NA
TGTGCCAGCAGCTTGACAGAAGAGTCTATCGGCTACACCTTC CASSLTEESIGYTF TRBJ1-2 TRBV7-9 NA many
TGTGCCATCAGAGCCGGGACAGGGTACTCGAAGTATAATTCACCCCTCCACTTT CAIRAGTGYSKYNSPLHF TRBJ1-6 TRBV10-3 TRBD1 many
TGCGCCAGCAGCCAGTCGACAGGGCGATACGGCTACACCTTC CASSQSTGRYGYTF TRBJ1-2 TRBV4-1 TRBD1 many
TGTGCCAGCAACCAAGATCATAGCGGGAGAGTCCCGGGGGCCCAGTACTTC CASNQDHSGRVPGAQYF TRBJ2-5 TRBV3-1 TRBD2 NA
TGTGCCAGCAGCTCCAATCGGGGGATTAGGCAGTACGAGCAGTACTTC CASSSNRGIRQYEQYF TRBJ2-7 TRBV11-2 NA many
TGTGCCAGCAGTCTAACTAGCGGGGGGGCCTTC CASSLTSGGAF TRBJ2-1 TRBV7-8 TRBD2 many
TGTGCCAGCAGCTTGTATAAGAATGGCTACACCTTC CASSLYKNGYTF TRBJ1-2 TRBV5-8 NA many
TGTGCCAGCAGCTTAGACGAGGGGCGCGATGAGCAGTTCTTC CASSLDEGRDEQFF TRBJ2-1 TRBV11-2 NA many
TGTGCCAGCAGCTTAGTTCCCCCTAGCGGGGGGGCCGAGCAAGAGACCCAGTACTTC CASSLVPPSGGAEQETQYF TRBJ2-5 TRBV7-2 TRBD2 NA
TGTGCCTGGAGTCCAGACAGCTACTCCTACAATGAGCAGTTCTTC CAWSPDSYSYNEQFF TRBJ2-1 TRBV30 NA many
TGTGCCATCAGTGACCCCACAGGGGGTCCCTACAATGAGCAGTTCTTC CAISDPTGGPYNEQFF TRBJ2-1 TRBV10-3 TRBD1 many
TGCGCCAGCAGCCAAGATGAGGGGAAACTGTTTTTT CASSQDEGKLFF TRBJ1-4 TRBV4-3 NA NA
TGTGCCAGCAGCTTAGTTACGGCCGGTTGGTACTTC CASSLVTAGWYF TRBJ2-5 TRBV7-2 NA many
TGCGCCGGCAGTGAGTCGGACAGCCTGGGCTACACCTTC CAGSESDSLGYTF TRBJ1-2 TRBV10-2 NA many
TGTGCCAGCCGCACTAGCGGGGGGGCCGGGGGGACCCAGTACTTC CASRTSGGAGGTQYF TRBJ2-5 TRBV28 TRBD2 NA
TGTGCCAGCAGACCCAGACAGGGAGGAGGGTATGGCTACCCCTTC CASRPRQGGGYGYPF TRBJ1-2 TRBV7-9 TRBD1 few